The table lists the clone carrying this T cell receptor (beta chain) with a few counts. As yet, its antigen is unknown. Unrecorded immune exposure was likely among donors, who were nominally healthy when sampled. The PCR contained 60 Vbeta and 13 Jbeta primers. TCRdb's copy holds only in-frame clones and misses some; the assay was immunoSEQ multiplex PCR. The sample carries more than 45,000 clones, roughly 70% recorded once. V was trimmed by 4 bases and J by 1 base, leaving 12 bases between them. The V gene's germline CDR1 is SNHLY and CDR2 FYNNEI. The CDR3 consists of 15 residues. This sample is part of a study of cytomegalovirus exposure and HLA in healthy donors. Study-wide points: It was only CMV serostatus that was available as immune exposure information.

The V call is TRBV2, the J call TRBJ2-3; TRBD1 might be the D (7 bases). The sequence was obtained from a woman in her fifties or sixties in good health and CMV-seropositive. The specimen sequenced was PBMCs. The chain's CDR3 is CASSVGGGGTDTQYF. The CDR3 bases are TGTGCCAGCAGTGTAGGGGGCGGGGGCACAGATACGCAGTATTTT.